These 16 T cell receptor beta chains were all obtained from the same sample, sequenced in a study of T cell repertoires in cytomegalovirus infection. A single record per CDR3 protein comes from TCRdb applying MiXCR to the reads. The profile covers fewer than 700,000 distinct CDR3 sequences, with 24% appearing a single time and under 8.5% taken by the ten largest. Sequencing used CD8+ T cells from PBMCs. The receptors here all came from a human donor in good health (CMV status not recorded). Some clones in this sample may be carry-over from other donors' samples.

There are a few counts of this clonotype. The chain is built from TRBV14 and TRBJ1-1; perhaps TRBD1 as D (6 bases). Germline CDR1 reads SGHDN; CDR2 reads FVKESK. CDR3 length equals 15 residues. Trimming removed 3 bases from V and 1 base from J, with 12 bases in between. The CDR3 here is CASSQAWTANTEAFF. The CDR3 DNA sequence: TGTGCCAGCAGCCAGGCCTGGACAGCGAACACTGAAGCTTTCTTT.

This clonotype was seen repeatedly, ten times or more. The gene calls are TRBV11-2 and TRBJ2-3; D gene uncertain. CDR1 and CDR2 from the germline V gene are SGHAT and FQNNGV. Trimming left V 2 bases short and J 4 bases short, with 13 bases between. This CDR3 comprises 15 residues. The DNA of the CDR3 is TGTGCCAGCAGCTTATCGGATCTAGTTCCAGATACGCAGTATTTT. It yields the protein CASSLSDLVPDTQYF.

The chain is built from TRBV2 and TRBJ2-3; D possibly corresponds to TRBD1 (6 bases). The V and J ends lost 4 bases and 1 base respectively, with 9 bases between them. In germline, CDR1 is SNHLY, CDR2 FYNNEI. CDR3 length: 14 residues. The CDR3: CASSGGPGTDTQYF. The CDR3 nucleotides read TGTGCCAGCAGTGGGGGGCCCGGCACAGATACGCAGTATTTT.

The rearrangement uses TRBV2 and TRBJ2-1; 7 nucleotides line up with TRBD1. The CDR3 has 15 residues. Trimming at V came to 8 bases and at J to 6 bases, leaving 13 bases not matched to a gene. The germline V gene has CDR1 SNHLY and CDR2 FYNNEI. The CDR3 sequence: CASYSTGELGNEQFF. For the CDR3, the DNA is TGTGCCAGCTACTCAACAGGGGAACTGGGCAATGAGCAGTTCTTC.

A few counts support this clonotype. The rearrangement joins TRBV14 to TRBJ1-2, with no clear D. The V and J ends lost 3 bases and 8 bases respectively, with 10 bases between them. The CDR3 extends over 12 amino acids. Germline V gene sequence: CDR1 SGHDN, CDR2 FVKESK. The CDR3 sequence: CASSHGRQGYTF. CDR3 nucleotides: TGTGCCAGCAGCCACGGACGGCAGGGCTACACCTTC.

The chain employs TRBV20-1 and TRBJ2-3; D is undetermined. Germline CDR1 DFQATT, CDR2 SNEGSKA (reference sequence). The CDR3 extends over 13 amino acids. V lost 0 bases and J lost 4, with 8 bases in between. The CDR3 region is CSARDRGADTQYF. DNA for the CDR3: TGCAGTGCTAGAGATCGTGGGGCAGATACGCAGTATTTT.

The chain uses TRBV4-2 and TRBJ2-7; maybe TRBD1 (5 bases). V gave up 4 bases and J gave up 0 bases, with 10 bases separating them. The CDR3 extends over 14 amino acids. Germline V CDR1 and CDR2: LGHNA, YNFKEQ. The chain's CDR3 is CASSPDSSSYEQYF. The CDR3 DNA follows: TGTGCCAGCAGCCCCGACAGTAGCTCCTACGAGCAGTACTTC.

The chain has TRBV5-6 and TRBJ2-3; D is possibly TRBD2 (6 bases). Germline CDR1 SGHDT, CDR2 YYEEEE. This CDR3 is 13 amino acids long. V lost 3 bases and J 11 bases, leaving 16 bases between the germline ends. The DNA for the CDR3 is TGTGCCAGCAGCTGGGCGTCTCTGGGGGGGCAGTATTTT. Translation: CASSWASLGGQYF.

The genes are TRBV20-1 and TRBJ1-1; D is perhaps TRBD1 (6 bases). Germline CDR1 and CDR2: DFQATT and SNEGSKA (reference sequence). The CDR3 sequence is 16 residues long. V dropped 0 bases and J dropped 6 bases, with 20 bases sitting between them. Here the CDR3 DNA reads TGCAGTGCTAGAGACTTACACAGGGAGGGCGTCCCTGAAGCTTTCTTT. Its translation: CSARDLHREGVPEAFF.

The chain has TRBV14 and TRBJ1-1; no clear D. Germline V gene data show CDR1 as SGHDN and CDR2 as FVKESK. The CDR3 is 13 residues long. Trimming took 6 bases from V and 1 from J, leaving 9 bases between them. CDR3 DNA: TGTGCCAGCAGTCTTGCCAAGAACACTGAAGCTTTCTTT. Protein: CASSLAKNTEAFF.

This rearrangement joins TRBV7-6 to TRBJ2-1; D remains ambiguous. Trimming left V 2 bases short and J 9 bases short, with 11 bases between. The CDR3 has 13 amino acids. Per the germline V gene, CDR1 is SGHVS and CDR2 is FNYEAQ. Here the CDR3 DNA reads TGTGCCAGCAGCTTAAACTCCCGGGCTGAGCAGTTCTTC. Amino acids: CASSLNSRAEQFF. The full variable domain, in which reference TRBV7-6 and TRBJ2-1 provide the parts outside the CDR3, is GAGVSQSPRYKVTKRGQDVALRCDPISGHVSLYWYRQALGQGPEFLTYFNYEAQQDKSGLPNDRFSAERPEGSISTLTIQRTEQRDSAMYRCASSLNSRAEQFFGPGTRLTVL.

Many counts were recorded for this clonotype. The CDR3, as DNA: TGTGCCACCAGCGGTACAGCGGGACAAACTAAGGCGCAGTATTTT. As protein: CATSGTAGQTKAQYF. V and J are TRBV15 and TRBJ2-3; D perhaps matches TRBD2 (7 bases). V dropped 5 bases and J dropped 10 bases, with 22 bases sitting between them. CDR1 and CDR2 from the germline V gene are LNHNV and YYDKDF (reference sequence). The CDR3 loop spans 15 amino acids.

V gene TRBV6-5 combines with J gene TRBJ2-1; 8 nucleotides align to TRBD2. The length of the CDR3 is 17 residues. The J segment lost 5 bases and the V segment lost 2 bases, leaving 11 bases of the junction unmatched. Looked up from germline, CDR1 is MNHEY and CDR2 is SVGAGI. CDR3 in amino acids: CASSYRPLAGPHNEQFF. In DNA form, the CDR3 reads TGTGCCAGCAGTTACCGCCCCTTAGCGGGACCTCACAATGAGCAGTTCTTC.

At least ten counts were recorded for this clonotype. This chain links TRBV29-1 with TRBJ2-6, with 7 bases matching TRBD1. The CDR3 extends over 15 amino acids. Trimming cost V 3 bases and J 0 bases; bases outside gene matches: 2. Germline V lookup: CDR1 SQVTM, CDR2 ANQGSEA. CDR3 sequence (DNA): TGCAGCGTTGAGCACAGGGGCTCTGGGGCCAACGTCCTGACTTTC. Translated: CSVEHRGSGANVLTF.

This clonotype turned up a few times. The chain is built from TRBV15 and TRBJ2-1, with D possibly TRBD1 on 6 matching bases. CDR3 length: 13 residues. The V end lost 1 base, the J end lost 8 bases, and 9 bases lay between the germline ends. CDR1 and CDR2 from the germline V gene are LNHNV and YYDKDF (reference sequence). CDR3 in amino acids: CATSRGRGHEQFF. The CDR3 bases are TGTGCCACCAGCAGAGGCAGGGGCCATGAGCAGTTCTTC.

This rearrangement joins TRBV6-1 to TRBJ1-2; TRBD1 matches 7 bases. Germline-derived CDR1 and CDR2 are MNHNS and SASEGT. CDR3 length: 11 amino acids. The V segment lost 11 bases and the J segment 12 bases; nucleotides outside the gene matches: 12. The CDR3 nucleotides read TGTGCCGGGCGGACAGGCCTCATCAACACCTTC. Translated: CAGRTGLINTF.